This TCR beta chain was profiled in a study of PD-1 blockade in classical Hodgkin lymphoma. Study-wide results and limits: Newly diagnosed patients reportedly trailed healthy donors in baseline TCR diversity.

TCRdb keeps only in-frame clones here, not all; method: immunoSEQ multiplex PCR. The repertoire holds fewer than 20,000 clones, with roughly 90% as singletons. Details on this clone: What it binds is not known.

Time point denoted: newly diagnosed, previously untreated cHL patient sample. Thawed PBMCs underwent magnetic negative selection to yield purified CD4+ T cells. Newly diagnosed classical Hodgkin lymphoma PBMCs, still untreated, provided the comparison samples. This CDR3 region has 12 residues. Germline V lookup: CDR1 SGHAT, CDR2 FQNNGV. V lost 1 base to trimming and J lost 4 bases, with 2 bases between them. The V call is TRBV11-2, the J call TRBJ1-3, with D hard to call. The source of this sequence is a human donor with classical Hodgkin lymphoma. The sequenced sample was CD4+ T cells from blood. CDR3 sequence reads: CASSLVGNTIYF. In DNA, the CDR3 is TGTGCCAGCAGCTTAGTCGGAAACACCATATATTTT. The complete variable domain, with remaining parts taken from reference TRBV11-2 and TRBJ1-3, reads EAGVAQSPRYKIIEKRQSVAFWCNPISGHATLYWYQQILGQGPKLLIQFQNNGVVDDSQLPKDRFSAERLKGVDSTLKIQPAKLEDSAVYLCASSLVGNTIYFGEGSWLTVV.